Below are 32 T cell receptor beta chains sequenced from a single sample in a study of T-cell reconstitution after alpha-beta-depleted transplantation in children. Unique molecular identifiers were built into the TCRbeta library. TCRdb used MiXCR to reprocess the PCR reads, holding one entry per CDR3 protein. The sample carries more than 150,000 distinct CDR3 sequences, roughly 15% recorded once. The source was PBMCs from the stem cell graft donor, collected from the stem cell graft. The receptors stem from a human donor who donated a stem cell graft to a child with acute lymphoblastic leukemia.

This chain links TRBV5-1 with TRBJ2-1; TRBD2 aligns across 10 bases. In germline, CDR1 is SGHRS, CDR2 YFSETQ. The J segment lost 8 bases and the V segment lost 4 bases, leaving 12 bases of the junction unmatched. CDR3 size: 16 residues. The CDR3 coding sequence is TGCGCCAGCAGCCTGACGACTAGCGGGTATATGGATGAGCAGTTCTTC. As protein: CASSLTTSGYMDEQFF.

The table lists this clonotype with many counts. V and J are TRBV7-8 and TRBJ2-1; D is possibly TRBD1 or TRBD2 (5 bases each). CDR1 and CDR2 (germline): SGHVS, FQNEAQ. The length of the CDR3 is 16 residues. V lost 1 base and J lost 2, with 12 bases in between. The CDR3 protein is CASSLVGTVTYNEQFF. The CDR3 DNA sequence: TGTGCCAGCAGCTTAGTGGGGACGGTAACCTACAATGAGCAGTTCTTC.

This clonotype came up a few times. The DNA for the CDR3 is TGTGCCAGCGTCCTAGCTGGGACAGGGGACAAGCAGTACTTC. Amino acids: CASVLAGTGDKQYF. V gene TRBV18 combines with J gene TRBJ2-7; TRBD1 matches at 10 bases. The germline gives CDR1 KGHSH, CDR2 LQKENI. After removal of 8 bases from V and 8 bases from J, the junction contained 12 bases not matched to a gene. CDR3 size: 14 residues.

The chain uses TRBV20-1 and TRBJ2-3; the match to TRBD1 covers 8 bases. This CDR3 has 16 residues. Germline V gene lookup returns CDR1 DFQATT and CDR2 SNEGSKA (reference sequence). After removal of 2 bases from V and 0 bases from J, the junction contained 7 bases not matched to a gene. CDR3 sequence: CSARTRTGTSTDTQYF. The CDR3 DNA reads TGCAGTGCTAGAACCCGGACAGGGACGAGCACAGATACGCAGTATTTT.

This clonotype turned up a few times. V and J are TRBV10-3 and TRBJ1-2; no clear D gene. This CDR3 is 14 amino acids long. CDR1 ENHRY and CDR2 SYGVKD come from the germline V gene. Trimming removed 5 bases at V and 6 bases at J, with 16 bases between. Here the CDR3 reads CAISLELDTHGYTF. In nucleotides, the CDR3 is TGTGCCATCAGTTTGGAGCTCGACACCCATGGCTACACCTTC.

This clonotype turned up a few times. The chain is built from TRBV10-3 and TRBJ1-1; 7 bases agree with TRBD1. The CDR3 runs 13 residues. Germline V gene sequence: CDR1 ENHRY, CDR2 SYGVKD. J was trimmed by 1 base and V by 7 bases; bases with no gene match: 3. CDR3 protein: CAIKGQQNTEAFF. The DNA of the CDR3 is TGTGCCATCAAGGGACAGCAGAACACTGAAGCTTTCTTT.

The rearrangement links TRBV5-1 to TRBJ2-7, with a possible D match to TRBD2 (5 bases). Germline CDR1 reads SGHRS; CDR2 reads YFSETQ. The length of the CDR3 is 15 residues. V dropped 2 bases and J dropped 3 bases, with 15 bases sitting between them. The CDR3 protein is CASSFGRANNYEQYF. The CDR3 nucleotides are TGCGCCAGCAGCTTTGGGCGGGCCAACAACTACGAGCAGTACTTC.

This clonotype has at least ten counts. This sequence joins TRBV20-1 and TRBJ2-7; a weak D match, TRBD2 (5 bases). Trimming took 0 bases from V and 3 from J, leaving 12 bases between them. The length of the CDR3 is 14 residues. The V gene's germline CDR1 is DFQATT and CDR2 SNEGSKA (reference sequence). The CDR3 sequence: CSARDLGGYYEQYF. CDR3 DNA: TGCAGTGCTAGAGATCTTGGCGGGTACTACGAGCAGTACTTC.

This clonotype occurred a few times. The chain is built from TRBV5-1 and TRBJ2-5; 9 bases fit TRBD2. CDR1 is SGHRS and CDR2 is YFSETQ in the germline V gene. The CDR3 runs 15 residues. With V trimmed by 4 bases and J by 7 bases, 11 bases remained unmatched. DNA of the CDR3: TGCGCCAGCAGCACCCTAGCGGGGATGGAAGGGACCCAGTACTTC. It encodes CASSTLAGMEGTQYF. Supplemented by reference TRBV5-1 and TRBJ2-5, the full variable domain reads KAGVTQTPRYLIKTRGQQVTLSCSPISGHRSVSWYQQTPGQGLQFLFEYFSETQRNKGNFPGRFSGRQFSNSRSEMNVSTLELGDSALYLCASSTLAGMEGTQYFGPGTRLLVL.

This clonotype occurred a few times. The J gene is TRBJ1-1, the V gene TRBV6-1; D is unclear. This CDR3 region has 16 residues. Germline V lookup: CDR1 MNHNS, CDR2 SASEGT. Trimming took 5 bases from V and 4 from J, leaving 20 bases between them. CDR3 sequence reads: CASSKDWSSMGTEAFF. The CDR3 nucleotides read TGTGCCAGCAGTAAGGATTGGAGTTCCATGGGCACTGAAGCTTTCTTT.

This clonotype was recorded many times. The genes are TRBV5-5 and TRBJ1-1; D gene uncertain. V lost 0 bases and J 3 bases, leaving 12 bases between the germline ends. The CDR3 totals 15 residues. Per the germline V gene, CDR1 is SGHKS and CDR2 is YYEKEE (reference sequence). CDR3 amino acids: CASSLALILYTEAFF. CDR3 nucleotide sequence: TGTGCCAGCAGCTTGGCCTTAATCCTTTACACTGAAGCTTTCTTT.

This chain connects TRBV5-1 to TRBJ1-1; the D gene is possibly TRBD1 (6 bases). Germline assignment: CDR1 SGHRS and CDR2 YFSETQ. Trimming took off 4 bases at V and 2 bases at J, with 12 bases between the two ends. This CDR3 has 14 amino acids. The CDR3 loop is CASSLQGYNTEAFF. The CDR3 DNA sequence: TGCGCCAGCAGCCTACAGGGATATAACACTGAAGCTTTCTTT.

This chain uses TRBV5-5 with TRBJ2-5; D unresolved. V dropped 0 bases and J dropped 4 bases, with 13 bases sitting between them. CDR3 length equals 15 residues. Germline V gene lookup returns CDR1 SGHKS and CDR2 YYEKEE (reference sequence). CDR3 nucleotide sequence: TGTGCCAGCAGCTTGGCTCGGACGGAACCAGAGACCCAGTACTTC. Its translation is CASSLARTEPETQYF.

The sample holds many counts of this clonotype. This chain joins TRBV29-1 and TRBJ2-1, with 14 bases that match TRBD2. V lost 4 bases, J lost 8 bases, and 13 bases stayed unmatched. The germline V gene has CDR1 SQVTM and CDR2 ANQGSEA. This CDR3 has 17 residues. CDR3 loop: CSVVGQLRLAGGDEQFF. As DNA, the CDR3 is TGCAGCGTTGTGGGACAGCTGAGACTAGCGGGAGGGGATGAGCAGTTCTTC.

This clonotype was picked up many times. V and J are TRBV5-1 and TRBJ2-5, with no clear D. The V gene's germline CDR1 is SGHRS and CDR2 YFSETQ. The V and J ends lost 1 base and 0 bases respectively, with 7 bases between them. The CDR3 length is 14 residues. The CDR3 DNA follows: TGCGCCAGCAGCTTGAACAGAAACCAAGAGACCCAGTACTTC. Residues: CASSLNRNQETQYF.

This clonotype was counted many times. The chain has TRBV14 and TRBJ2-1; D not resolved. There are 16 residues in the CDR3. The V and J ends lost 1 base and 5 bases respectively, with 15 bases between them. Looked up from germline, CDR1 is SGHDN and CDR2 is FVKESK. The CDR3 DNA reads as TGTGCCAGCAGCCAAGGGCGGCTTTTATCACACAATGAGCAGTTCTTC. Translation: CASSQGRLLSHNEQFF.

This clonotype has at least ten counts. The CDR3 DNA follows: TGTGCCAGCAGCTTAGAAGGGGGGGGAGGGACAGGGTTGGGGGACACTGAAGCTTTCTTT. Residues: CASSLEGGGGTGLGDTEAFF. The chain has TRBV7-9 and TRBJ1-1; 9 bases line up with TRBD1. Looked up from germline, CDR1 is SEHNR and CDR2 is FQNEAQ (reference sequence). With 1 base clipped from V and 3 bases from J, the junction kept 18 bases outside the gene matches. This CDR3 spans 20 amino acids.

At least ten counts were recorded for this clonotype. The chain has TRBV7-6 and TRBJ2-5; TRBD2 might be the D (6 bases). Between the trimmed V and J ends, which lost 1 base and 5 bases, there was a span of 11 bases. This CDR3 has 14 amino acids. Per the germline V gene, CDR1 is SGHVS and CDR2 is FNYEAQ. The CDR3 nucleotides are TGTGCCAGCAGCTTAGGGCTCAGCGGGGAGACCCAGTACTTC. Protein product: CASSLGLSGETQYF.

The chain is built from TRBV24-1 and TRBJ2-1, with 11 nucleotides matching TRBD2. CDR1 and CDR2 from the germline V gene are KGHDR and SFDVKD. The CDR3 extends over 18 amino acids. With V trimmed by 2 bases and J by 2 bases, 7 bases remained unmatched. CDR3 loop: CATSDSTGLAEAYNEQFF. In nucleotides, the CDR3 is TGTGCCACCAGTGATTCTACGGGACTAGCGGAGGCCTACAATGAGCAGTTCTTC.

This clonotype has more than one count but fewer than ten. The CDR3 here is CASSQGAGKHYEQYF. Here the CDR3 DNA reads TGTGCCAGCAGCCAAGGTGCGGGGAAACACTACGAGCAGTACTTC. This chain connects TRBV14 to TRBJ2-7; possibly TRBD2 for D (6 bases). Germline loops: CDR1 SGHDN, CDR2 FVKESK. V was shortened by 1 base and J by 3 bases, with 13 bases between the two germline ends. The CDR3 covers 15 residues.

This clonotype was observed at least ten times. The V call is TRBV10-1, the J call TRBJ2-1; D tentatively reads TRBD1 or TRBD2 (5 bases each). Between the trimmed V and J ends, which lost 0 bases and 0 bases, there was a span of 12 bases. The CDR3 consists of 17 residues. Germline CDR1 reads WNHNN; CDR2 reads SYGVQD (reference sequence). The CDR3 DNA follows: TGCGCCAGCAGTGAGTCGGGGGTCCCCTTCTCCTACAATGAGCAGTTCTTC. It yields the protein CASSESGVPFSYNEQFF.

This clonotype was picked up many times. The J gene is TRBJ2-7, the V gene TRBV20-1; D is unclear. V was trimmed by 1 base and J by 2 bases, leaving 9 bases between them. This CDR3 comprises 13 residues. Germline V gene lookup returns CDR1 DFQATT and CDR2 SNEGSKA (reference sequence). CDR3 DNA sequence: TGCAGTGCTAGAGGATTAACAGCCTACGAGCAGTACTTC. It specifies CSARGLTAYEQYF.

In this sample, this clonotype turned up a few times. This chain uses TRBV19 with TRBJ1-1, with D possibly matching TRBD1 (5 bases). The CDR3 is 13 residues long. Germline V gene lookup returns CDR1 LNHDA and CDR2 SQIVND (reference sequence). The V end lost 5 bases, the J end lost 5 bases, and 12 bases lay between the germline ends. The CDR3 sequence is CASSLQWGTEAFF. Written as DNA, the CDR3 is TGTGCCAGTAGTCTGCAGTGGGGGACTGAAGCTTTCTTT.

This clonotype has ten or more counts. The rearrangement joins TRBV11-3 to TRBJ2-1; D may be TRBD1 (6 bases). Germline loops: CDR1 SGHNT, CDR2 YENEEA. Trimming took off 3 bases at V and 0 bases at J, with 9 bases between the two ends. The CDR3 consists of 15 residues. The CDR3: CASSFRDTSYNEQFF. The CDR3 DNA reads TGTGCCAGCAGCTTTAGGGACACCTCCTACAATGAGCAGTTCTTC.

This clonotype was picked up many times. This sequence joins TRBV7-9 and TRBJ1-2; D possibly corresponds to TRBD1 (6 bases). CDR1 SEHNR and CDR2 FQNEAQ come from the germline V gene (reference sequence). The CDR3 totals 14 residues. V lost 5 bases and J 0 bases, leaving 10 bases between the germline ends. CDR3 in amino acids: CASSPGTPNYGYTF. CDR3 DNA: TGTGCCAGCAGCCCGGGGACACCTAACTATGGCTACACCTTC.

This clonotype appeared many times. The CDR3 protein is CASSQGLLREETQYF. The CDR3, as DNA: TGTGCCAGCAGCCAGGGGCTCCTCCGGGAAGAGACCCAGTACTTC. This sequence joins TRBV7-9 and TRBJ2-5, with D perhaps matching TRBD1 (6 bases). The ends were cut back, 5 bases at V and 3 bases at J, with 16 bases in the middle. Germline V gives CDR1 SEHNR, CDR2 FQNEAQ (reference sequence). This CDR3 spans 15 amino acids.

This clonotype was detected ten times or more. V usage is TRBV5-5 and J usage is TRBJ2-5; 7 nucleotides line up with TRBD2. Unmatched junction bases numbered 10, after V lost 2 bases and J lost 3 bases. The CDR3 extends over 16 amino acids. Germline V CDR1 and CDR2: SGHKS, YYEKEE (reference sequence). This chain's CDR3 is CASSFSASGVKETQYF. CDR3 nucleotide sequence: TGTGCCAGCAGCTTCTCCGCTAGCGGAGTCAAAGAGACCCAGTACTTC.

This clonotype was picked up many times. This chain joins TRBV6-1 and TRBJ1-6; D perhaps matches TRBD1 (5 bases). CDR1 is MNHNS, CDR2 SASEGT, per germline. V was trimmed by 5 bases and J by 7 bases, leaving 12 bases between them. This CDR3 has 14 amino acids. CDR3 sequence reads: CASSRQHLNSPLHF. DNA for the CDR3: TGTGCCAGCAGTCGACAGCATCTGAATTCACCCCTCCACTTT.

This clonotype was observed many times. This CDR3 is CSASPTMAGDLSQETQYF. DNA of the CDR3: TGCAGTGCTAGCCCCACGATGGCGGGAGATCTATCCCAAGAGACCCAGTACTTC. V usage is TRBV20-1 and J usage is TRBJ2-5, with 7 bases aligning to TRBD2. The CDR3 sequence is 18 residues long. Germline values: CDR1 DFQATT, CDR2 SNEGSKA (reference sequence). Germline trimming cut 3 bases from V and 1 base from J; bases unmatched to any gene: 17.

This clonotype was observed a handful of times. V and J are TRBV20-1 and TRBJ1-1, with TRBD1 as a possible D gene (5 bases). The CDR3 runs to 15 residues. Trimming shortened V by 3 bases and J by 1 base, and 15 bases separated the two germline ends. Per the germline V gene, CDR1 is DFQATT and CDR2 is SNEGSKA (reference sequence). The CDR3 protein is CSASKGTTRNTEAFF. The CDR3 coding sequence is TGCAGTGCTAGTAAGGGGACGACCCGGAACACTGAAGCTTTCTTT.

This clonotype was recorded many times. CDR3: CATSDLGGSSTDTQYF. The CDR3, as DNA: TGTGCCACCAGTGATTTGGGCGGGAGTAGCACAGATACGCAGTATTTT. The chain joins TRBV24-1 to TRBJ2-3, with 7 nucleotides matching TRBD2. The V gene end was trimmed by 0 bases and the J gene end by 0 bases; junction bases not matched to a gene: 2. Germline V gives CDR1 KGHDR, CDR2 SFDVKD. The CDR3 runs 16 residues.

The chain carries TRBV29-1 and TRBJ2-3; 9 bases fit TRBD2. The V and J ends lost 6 bases and 1 base, in that order; junction bases with no gene match: 5. In germline, CDR1 is SQVTM, CDR2 ANQGSEA. The CDR3 runs 14 residues. Here the CDR3 reads CSVIKREGTDTQYF. Written as DNA, the CDR3 is TGCAGCGTGATTAAGCGGGAGGGCACAGATACGCAGTATTTT.